This T cell receptor beta chain derives from a study of T cells expressing NK-cell markers. The CDR3 loop spans 14 amino acids. The germline gives CDR1 SGHRS, CDR2 YFSETQ. Beta-chain TCR cDNA was generated via 5'RACE template switching with UMIs. TCRdb reanalyzed the 5' RACE reads and collapses them to one entry per CDR3 protein, without DNA. This sample's clone table lists about 390,000 distinct CDR3 sequences. The sequence derives from a woman aged 45-60 years in good health. Specimen: blood T cells: a sorted CD56 or NKG2C T cell subset, CD4+ or CD8+ T cells, or bulk PBMC T cells (not recorded which). The V call is TRBV5-1, the J call TRBJ2-1; TCRdb reports TRBD2, a call that lacks DNA to check it against. CDR3 loop: CASSNGLEYNEQFF.